This T cell receptor beta chain was found in a study of CD8+CD57+ T cells in acquired aplastic anemia (dated by TCRdb to 2016 to 2018). The study in broad terms: DNA extracted from sorted CD4+ and CD8+ cells had a mean of around 3 ug, with a range of roughly 0.19 to 27.4 ug. CD8+CD57+ expansion was defined as frequency above the mean frequency observed in healthy subjects.

Trimmed from V: 7 bases; trimmed from J: 5 bases; junction bases lacking a gene match: 6. From the germline V gene, CDR1 is WSHSY and CDR2 is SAAADI. The CDR3, from cysteine to phenylalanine, totals 14 residues. The retained sequence is limited to the CDR3, 42 bases, with the frame set at the first base. Overall results and qualifications from the work: Roughly 31 CD8+ CDR3 sequences were shared between patients and controls but appeared highly expressed in patients and within their immunodominant clones. CD8+ Simpson's diversity did not differ significantly between patients and healthy controls (P=0.060).

Patients chosen for sequencing had shown expansion of CD8+CD57+ cells by flow cytometry. All patients had severe acquired aplastic anemia diagnosed by International Study of Aplastic Anemia and Agranulocytosis and Camitta criteria. Patients had received no therapy at the time of blood sampling. TCR repertoires of sorted CD4+ and CD8+ blood T cells from severe aplastic anemia patients and healthy subjects were deep-sequenced in the study. In the USA, patient enrollment took place under clinicaltrials.gov protocols 00001620, 01623167, 00001397, 00071045, 00081523 and 00961064. Ficoll-Paque density gradient centrifugation was used to isolate peripheral blood mononuclear cells. Before DNA was extracted, CD4+ and CD8+ T cells were sorted using either FACS or magnetic beads. In the case of this clonotype: What antigen it recognizes has not been identified. Base qualities are not recorded, but no much larger clone differs from it by a single base.

Genomic DNA was used as template for profiling of TCR beta VDJ combinations and CDR3 sequences. An Illumina HiSeq 2000 was used for TCR repertoire sequencing. For the original study's pipeline: Repertoire assessment relied on Simpson's diversity index, CDR3 size and DJ length profiles, and TRBV/TRBJ rearrangement plots. Whichever DNA sequence was most abundant in the deep sequencing data was defined as the immunodominant clone. CDR3 amino acid sequences were screened for sharing across subjects and compared with published repertoires and the VDJdb database. Using fastp at Q25 and MiXCR, TCRdb reprocessed the public reads and kept productive beta chains. Identical CDR3 protein sequences are pooled into one entry, listed with their most common genes and DNA. The V and J calls reflect TCRdb's pipeline rather than the authors' work. The sample contains 150,000 to 200,000 distinct CDR3 sequences, around half of them found a single time. The ten most abundant clones make up 2.5% to 4% of the sample.

Material for sequencing was sorted CD4+, CD8+, or CD8+CD57+ T cells (not recorded which) from PBMCs. The chain couples TRBV10-2 to TRBJ2-7, with 12 middle bases fitting TRBD2. The TCR originated in a human donor with aplastic anemia. The nucleotides are TGCGCCAGCACCCTCCTAGCGGGAGGGCACGAGCAGTACTTC. This translates into CASTLLAGGHEQYF.